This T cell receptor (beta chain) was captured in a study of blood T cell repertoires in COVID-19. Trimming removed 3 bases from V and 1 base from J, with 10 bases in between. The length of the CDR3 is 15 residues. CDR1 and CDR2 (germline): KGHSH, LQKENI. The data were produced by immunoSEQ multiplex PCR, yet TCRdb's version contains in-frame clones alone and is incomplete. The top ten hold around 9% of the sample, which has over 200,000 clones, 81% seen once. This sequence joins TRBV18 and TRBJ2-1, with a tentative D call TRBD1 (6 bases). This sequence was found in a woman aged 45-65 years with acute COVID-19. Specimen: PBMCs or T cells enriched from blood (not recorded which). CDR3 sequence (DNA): TGTGCCAGCTCACCCGGACAGACATCCTACAATGAGCAGTTCTTC. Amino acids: CASSPGQTSYNEQFF.